Below, one T cell receptor (beta chain) is given with its context. Germline V gene sequence: CDR1 SGHTA, CDR2 FQGTGA. Germline trimming cut 6 bases from V and 0 bases from J; bases unmatched to any gene: 7. The CDR3 is made up of 16 amino acids. As processed by the authors: Quantification of nucleated cells was approximated via reference gene primer amplification. Libraries were prepared by immunoSEQ multiplex PCR; TCRdb keeps only in-frame clonotypes and omits some of them. From that table come the V and J calls and clone size; the DNA was used to work out D and trimming. The sample lists under 200,000 clones, around four fifths occurring once. The data were obtained in a study of blood T cell repertoires in COVID-19. Study context: Researchers got acute and convalescent COVID-19 samples from the United States, Italy and Spain. T cells, B-cell-depleted T cells, or PBMCs supplied cDNA or gDNA.

Seattle-derived patients entered the study during active infection and were followed longitudinally. This sequence joins TRBV7-3 and TRBJ2-2, with TRBD2 matching 7 bases. The sequenced material came from peripheral blood. The TCR was taken from a man in his fifties or sixties with COVID-19, enrolled during active disease. CDR3 sequence reads: CASRGEGTANTGELFF. CDR3 DNA sequence: TGTGCCAGCAGAGGGGAGGGGACTGCGAACACCGGGGAGCTGTTTTTT.